Following are 27 T cell receptor beta chains from one sample sequenced in a study of blood T cell repertoires in COVID-19. The assay was immunoSEQ multiplex PCR, and TCRdb's table has in-frame clones only and misses some. The data contain fewer than 200,000 clones, over 85% of them singletons. The specimen was peripheral blood. Receptor source: a woman in her 50s with acute or convalescent COVID-19.

The chain has TRBV2 and TRBJ1-4, with 7 nucleotides matching TRBD1. This CDR3 comprises 14 residues. The V gene end was trimmed by 6 bases and the J gene end by 4 bases; junction bases not matched to a gene: 5. In germline, CDR1 is SNHLY, CDR2 FYNNEI. DNA of the CDR3: TGTGCCAGCAGAGTACAGGGGCTTAATGAAAAACTGTTTTTT. It is translated as CASRVQGLNEKLFF.

The chain couples TRBV24-1 to TRBJ2-1, with TRBD1 matching 9 bases. From germline, CDR1 is KGHDR and CDR2 SFDVKD. The CDR3 runs 16 residues. With V trimmed by 4 bases and J by 8 bases, 11 bases remained unmatched. CDR3 sequence: CATSETTGTGFYEQFF. DNA of the CDR3: TGTGCCACCAGTGAGACTACCGGGACAGGGTTTTATGAGCAGTTCTTC.

V and J are TRBV3-1 (or the pseudogene TRBV3-2) and TRBJ1-4, with D maybe TRBD1 (6 bases). V lost 3 bases to trimming and J lost 5 bases, with 16 bases between them. CDR1 is LGHDT and CDR2 is YNNKEL in the germline V gene (reference sequence). The CDR3 sequence is 16 residues long. CDR3 in DNA: TGTGCCAGCAGCCACGGATCGGGGGGCGGGAATGAAAAACTGTTTTTT. This sequence encodes CASSHGSGGGNEKLFF.

The chain is built from TRBV14 and TRBJ1-1; no reliable D call. The CDR3 sequence is 11 residues long. Germline-derived CDR1 and CDR2 are SGHDN and FVKESK. V lost 1 base and J lost 11, with 8 bases in between. The CDR3, as DNA: TGTGCCAGCAGCCAAGGCGGTATGGCTTTCTTT. It translates to CASSQGGMAFF.

The chain carries TRBV5-1 and TRBJ2-5; 10 bases are shared with TRBD2. Looked up from germline, CDR1 is SGHRS and CDR2 is YFSETQ. CDR3 length: 18 residues. The V gene end was trimmed by 4 bases and the J gene end by 5 bases; junction bases not matched to a gene: 17. CDR3 protein: CASSPPLAGAGPLETQYF. The CDR3 bases are TGCGCCAGCAGCCCGCCCCTAGCGGGGGCCGGCCCGCTCGAGACCCAGTACTTC.

This rearrangement joins TRBV11-1 to TRBJ1-3, with D perhaps matching TRBD1 (5 bases). This CDR3 has 15 residues. V was trimmed by 1 base and J by 0 bases, leaving 7 bases between them. Germline CDR1 is SGHAT and CDR2 is FQDESV (reference sequence). CDR3 loop: CASSLDDSSGNTIYF. The CDR3 region has the DNA TGTGCCAGCAGCTTAGATGACAGCTCTGGAAACACCATATATTTT.

The chain combines TRBV2 with TRBJ1-5; weak D call: TRBD1 (5 bases). Trimming stripped 2 bases from V and 3 bases from J, with 11 bases between. Germline CDR1 and CDR2: SNHLY and FYNNEI. The CDR3 sequence is 15 residues long. CDR3 sequence: CASSERGWLNQPQHF. The CDR3 region has the DNA TGTGCCAGCAGTGAAAGGGGTTGGCTCAATCAGCCCCAGCATTTT.

This clone was seen only once. The chain combines TRBV28 with TRBJ2-3; D uncertain. Germline CDR1 and CDR2: MDHEN and SYDVKM. This CDR3 contains 14 residues. Between the trimmed V and J ends, which lost 4 bases and 2 bases, there was a span of 10 bases. CDR3 amino acids: CASSSGSFTDTQYF. In DNA, the CDR3 is TGTGCCAGCAGTTCCGGTTCATTCACAGATACGCAGTATTTT.

V gene TRBV7-2 combines with J gene TRBJ1-2; 8 bases match TRBD1. The length of the CDR3 is 15 residues. Per germline, CDR1 SGHTA and CDR2 FQGNSA. J lost 7 bases, V lost 4 bases, and 11 bases had no gene match. The CDR3 DNA reads as TGTGCCAGCAGCTCCGGGACAGGCGGTAGGGTTGGCTACACCTTC. It encodes CASSSGTGGRVGYTF. The entire variable domain, with the rest obtained from reference TRBV7-2 and TRBJ1-2, is as follows: GAGVSQSPSNKVTEKGKDVELRCDPISGHTALYWYRQSLGQGLEFLIYFQGNSAPDKSGLPSDRFSAERTGGSVSTLTIQRTQQEDSAVYLCASSSGTGGRVGYTFGSGTRLTVV.

About this clone: Other DNA sequences in the same sample also yield this CDR3. V gene TRBV7-2 combines with J gene TRBJ1-3; perhaps TRBD1 as D (5 bases). CDR1 SGHTA and CDR2 FQGNSA come from the germline V gene. The CDR3 totals 15 residues. V gave up 5 bases and J gave up 4 bases, with 15 bases separating them. In DNA form, the CDR3 reads TGTGCCAGCAGCCCTCGGGGGGGGTCAGGAAACACCATATATTTT. It yields the protein CASSPRGGSGNTIYF.

The chain recombines TRBV7-2 with TRBJ1-6, with 8 bases fitting TRBD1. Germline values: CDR1 SGHTA, CDR2 FQGNSA. Unmatched junction bases numbered 10, after V lost 8 bases and J lost 7 bases. The CDR3 contains 15 residues. This CDR3 reads CASGADRAQNSPLHF. In nucleotides, the CDR3 is TGTGCCAGCGGGGCGGACAGGGCCCAAAATTCACCCCTCCACTTT.

The chain combines TRBV25-1 with TRBJ1-1; possible D gene TRBD1, 6 bases. The CDR3 totals 14 residues. V shed 4 bases and J shed 4 bases, with 13 bases lying between them. Germline CDR1 is MGHDK and CDR2 is SYGVNS. The CDR3 DNA follows: TGTGCCAGCAGTGTAAACAGGGAGCGCACTGAAGCTTTCTTT. Translated, it gives CASSVNRERTEAFF.

V and J are TRBV21-1 and TRBJ2-1; TRBD1, the table's D call, lacks a check against the DNA. TRBV21-1 is marked as a pseudogene. The CDR3 runs to 15 residues. CDR3 region: CASPQTGPANNEQFF. The CDR3 DNA is TGTGCCAGCCCACAGACAGGCCCAGCAAACAATGAGCAGTTCTTC.

The rearrangement uses TRBV24-1 and TRBJ2-1, with TRBD2 identical over 8 bases. The trim removed 5 bases at V and 5 bases at J, leaving 10 bases unmatched. The CDR3 runs 16 residues. Germline V CDR1 and CDR2: KGHDR, SFDVKD. The CDR3 loop reads CATSGRSGGWDNEQFF. The CDR3 DNA reads TGTGCCACCAGTGGTAGAAGCGGGGGCTGGGACAATGAGCAGTTCTTC.

This rearrangement joins TRBV30 to TRBJ1-1; D gene unclear. The CDR3 is 10 residues long. The germline V gene encodes CDR1 GTSNPN and CDR2 SVGIG (reference sequence). V lost 3 bases and J 5 bases, leaving 4 bases between the germline ends. The CDR3 nucleotides are TGTGCCTGGAGGGAGACTGAAGCTTTCTTT. It yields the protein CAWRETEAFF.

The J gene is TRBJ1-6, the V gene TRBV30; D unclear. Germline V gene lookup returns CDR1 GTSNPN and CDR2 SVGIG (reference sequence). The CDR3 extends over 13 amino acids. The ends were cut back, 1 base at V and 7 bases at J, with 8 bases in the middle. CDR3 bases: TGTGCCTGGAGTGCCGCGGGAAATTCACCCCTCCACTTT. Encoded protein: CAWSAAGNSPLHF.

The rearrangement links TRBV24-1 to TRBJ2-3; no firm D call. This CDR3 region has 12 residues. CDR1 KGHDR and CDR2 SFDVKD come from the germline V gene. V was pared by 9 bases and J by 2 bases, with 8 bases between. This chain's CDR3 is CATEADTDTQYF. CDR3 DNA sequence: TGTGCCACCGAAGCCGACACAGATACGCAGTATTTT.

This chain joins TRBV7-8 and TRBJ1-2; the match to TRBD1 covers 7 bases. CDR1 SGHVS and CDR2 FQNEAQ come from the germline V gene. The CDR3 sequence is 13 residues long. The V and J ends lost 5 bases and 4 bases, in that order; junction bases with no gene match: 4. This CDR3 is CASSPGQLYGYTF. The CDR3 DNA follows: TGTGCCAGCAGCCCGGGACAGCTCTATGGCTACACCTTC.

The chain joins TRBV19 to TRBJ1-2; 8 bases are a match to TRBD1. Germline CDR1 LNHDA, CDR2 SQIVND (reference sequence). CDR3 length: 14 amino acids. V lost 5 bases, J lost 4 bases, and 6 bases stayed unmatched. CDR3 coding DNA: TGTGCCAGTAGTGGTGGACAGGGCCTCTATGGCTACACCTTC. This encodes CASSGGQGLYGYTF.

The chain links TRBV28 to TRBJ1-5; D remains ambiguous. Germline V CDR1 and CDR2: MDHEN, SYDVKM. V was cut by 2 bases and J by 6 bases, with 11 bases left in between. The CDR3 covers 14 residues. The CDR3 sequence is CASSLRGGSQPQHF. The CDR3 DNA reads as TGTGCCAGCAGTTTACGGGGAGGGAGTCAGCCCCAGCATTTT.

V and J are TRBV4-2 and TRBJ2-3; a weak D match, TRBD2 (6 bases). V lost 7 bases to trimming and J lost 3 bases, with 14 bases between them. This CDR3 has 14 amino acids. Germline V gene data show CDR1 as LGHNA and CDR2 as YNFKEQ. The CDR3 region has the DNA TGTGCCAGCACCCCGGGACTCGGAACAGATACGCAGTATTTT. This gives the protein CASTPGLGTDTQYF.

The chain has TRBV16 and TRBJ1-3; 8 nucleotides match TRBD1. The germline gives CDR1 KGHSY, CDR2 FQNENV. There are 17 residues in the CDR3. Unmatched junction bases numbered 6, after V lost 0 bases and J lost 2 bases. In DNA, the CDR3 is TGTGCCAGCAGCCAATCGGCAGGCAGGGGGCCTGGAAACACCATATATTTT. Protein sequence: CASSQSAGRGPGNTIYF.

This clone was seen a single time. The V call is TRBV5-4, the J call TRBJ1-3, with 7 bases aligning to TRBD1. Trimming cost V 2 bases and J 1 base; bases outside gene matches: 3. There are 15 residues in the CDR3. The V gene's germline CDR1 is SGHNT and CDR2 YYREEE (reference sequence). The CDR3 sequence is CASSLSTGSGNTIYF. CDR3 DNA sequence: TGTGCCAGCAGCTTATCGACAGGGTCTGGAAACACCATATATTTT.

The chain has TRBV18 and TRBJ2-3; D call uncertain. Germline V gene sequence: CDR1 KGHSH, CDR2 LQKENI. The ends were cut back, 4 bases at V and 0 bases at J, with 8 bases in the middle. The CDR3 has 14 amino acids. CDR3 protein: CASSLARSTDTQYF. The CDR3 DNA is TGTGCCAGCTCACTGGCACGCAGCACAGATACGCAGTATTTT.

The chain has TRBV1 and TRBJ1-5; TRBD1 was called by the table and not checked on the DNA. TRBV1 is a listed pseudogene. This CDR3 is 17 amino acids long. The CDR3 coding sequence is TGCACCAGCAGCCTGACTTCCAAGACAGGGGATCGTCAGCCCCAGCATTTT. This sequence encodes CTSSLTSKTGDRQPQHF.

This clone was counted only a few times. The chain is built from TRBV6-5 and TRBJ2-1; D gene ambiguous. V lost 4 bases to trimming and J lost 4 bases, with 14 bases between them. The CDR3 runs 15 residues. Germline V CDR1 and CDR2: MNHEY, SVGAGI. In nucleotides, the CDR3 is TGTGCCAGCAGTTCGACATCTCCAGAATACAATGAGCAGTTCTTC. It translates to CASSSTSPEYNEQFF.

The chain joins TRBV5-1 to TRBJ2-2, with D tentatively TRBD1 (8 bases). Between the trimmed V and J ends, which lost 4 bases and 3 bases, there was a span of 13 bases. The CDR3 length is 15 residues. The germline CDR1 and CDR2 sequences are SGHRS and YFSETQ. This chain's CDR3 is CASSSGTGDTGELFF. In nucleotides, the CDR3 is TGCGCCAGCAGCAGCGGGACAGGCGACACCGGGGAGCTGTTTTTT.